This T cell receptor beta chain appears in the sequencing data of a study of blood T cell repertoires in COVID-19. About the research overall: The study drew acute and convalescent COVID-19 samples from the United States, Italy and Spain. PBMCs, B-cell-depleted T cells, or T cells were the source of the cDNA or gDNA that made up the material.

The authors' processing: Estimation of nucleated cell counts relied on the amplification of reference gene primers. The protocol was immunoSEQ multiplex PCR, while the TCRdb copy is restricted to in-frame clones and leaves out a portion. D and trimming were read from the DNA, whereas the V and J calls and clone size are those reported in that table. The repertoire holds approximately 37,000 clones, with 86% as singletons. Trimming cost V 1 base and J 2 bases, with 10 bases left between them. The CDR3 is 15 amino acids. Germline V CDR1 and CDR2: SGHTA, FQGNSA. Sample: peripheral blood. The V gene is TRBV7-2, the J gene TRBJ2-3; D possibly corresponds to TRBD2 (5 bases). The sequence derives from a middle-aged man in a cohort sampled during active COVID-19. The CDR3 region has the DNA TGTGCCAGCAGCTTAGACTTAGCGCACACAGATACGCAGTATTTT. It codes for CASSLDLAHTDTQYF.